This TCR beta chain was recorded in a study of regulatory T cells in long-lasting Graves disease. Indicated time point: newly diagnosed GD, antithyroid drugs for less than 3 months. PBMC RNA served as the TCR library source. Findings of the study overall: A reduction in accuracy may have resulted from the small sample size.

Arm-PCR with iRepertoire HTBI primers amplified the CDR3 regions for these TCR beta libraries. One entry per CDR3 protein, called by TCRdb with MiXCR from the multiplex PCR reads. The table has some 560,000 distinct CDR3 sequences, roughly a sixth seen once. Turning to this clonotype: As yet, its antigen is unknown. This may arise from a read error, as a much more abundant clone is one base away.

Germline V gene data show CDR1 as LGHDT and CDR2 as YNNKEL (reference sequence). The CDR3 length is 13 residues. These data were likewise used in another study, on T cells in Graves' hyperthyroidism and ophthalmopathy. That report adds: Not enrolled were patients with uncontrolled infection, other autoimmune disease, pregnancy or lactation. TCR CDR3 underwent first-round RT-PCR with the HTBI primer set.

The chain combines TRBV3-1 with TRBJ1-2, with a weak D call TRBD1 (6 bases). This clonotype was obtained from a woman aged 35-65 years with Graves disease. This material consisted of peripheral blood mononuclear cells (PBMCs), taken at new diagnosis, from a patient treated with antithyroid drugs. Written as DNA, the CDR3 is TGTGCCAACAGCCAAGAAGGACAGTATGGCTACACCTTC. Translating gives CANSQEGQYGYTF.